This record covers a single T cell receptor beta chain. The data are from a study of blood T cell repertoires in COVID-19. Study background: Material from acute and convalescent COVID-19 was sourced from the United States, Italy and Spain. PBMCs, B-cell-depleted T cells, or T cells were the source of the cDNA or gDNA that made up the material.

This CDR3 has 14 amino acids. V lost 0 bases, J lost 3 bases, and 8 bases lay in between. Germline CDR1 MGHRA, CDR2 YSYEKL. Original handling: It was from reference gene primer amplification that nucleated cell counts were estimated. Some clones are missing from TCRdb's copy, which holds only in-frame ones; the method was immunoSEQ multiplex PCR. The V and J calls and clone size come from that table; D and trimming were worked out from the DNA. This sample carries more than 110,000 clones, about 87% of them seen once, and the ten largest clones take approximately 45%. The sequence was obtained from a human donor in a cohort sampled during active COVID-19. The sequenced sample was peripheral blood. V gene TRBV4-1 combines with J gene TRBJ1-2; weak D call: TRBD1 (5 bases). CDR3 protein: CASSQEPGYYGYTF. The CDR3 region has the DNA TGCGCCAGCAGCCAAGAGCCAGGGTACTATGGCTACACCTTC.